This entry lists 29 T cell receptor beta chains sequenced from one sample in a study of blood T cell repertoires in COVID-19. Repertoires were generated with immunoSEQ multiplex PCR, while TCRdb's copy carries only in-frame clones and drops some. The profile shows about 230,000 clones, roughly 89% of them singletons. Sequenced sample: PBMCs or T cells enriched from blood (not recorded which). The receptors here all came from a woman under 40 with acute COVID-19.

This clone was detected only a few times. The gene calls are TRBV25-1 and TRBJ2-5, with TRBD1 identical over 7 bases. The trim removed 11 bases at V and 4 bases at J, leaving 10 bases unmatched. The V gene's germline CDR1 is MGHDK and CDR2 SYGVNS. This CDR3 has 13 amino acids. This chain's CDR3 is CAGQRQGGETQYF. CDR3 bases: TGTGCCGGACAGCGACAGGGCGGAGAGACCCAGTACTTC.

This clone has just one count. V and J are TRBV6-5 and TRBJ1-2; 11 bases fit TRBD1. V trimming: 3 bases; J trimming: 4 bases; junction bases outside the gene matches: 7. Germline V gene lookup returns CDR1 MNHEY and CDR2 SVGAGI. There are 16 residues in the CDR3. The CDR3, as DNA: TGTGCCAGCAGTTATGGACAGGGGGCGCCCGGCTATGGCTACACCTTC. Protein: CASSYGQGAPGYGYTF.

CDR3 residues: CASSDRGLAGAPYNEQFF. Here the CDR3 DNA reads TGTGCCAGCAGTGACAGGGGGCTTGCGGGGGCACCCTACAATGAGCAGTTCTTC. This chain links TRBV7-2 with TRBJ2-1, with 10 bases fitting TRBD1. Germline lookup yields CDR1 SGHTA and CDR2 FQGNSA. V was clipped by 6 bases and J by 2 bases; unmatched bases: 13. This CDR3 region has 18 residues. The full variable domain, completed using reference TRBV7-2 and TRBJ2-1, is GAGVSQSPSNKVTEKGKDVELRCDPISGHTALYWYRQSLGQGLEFLIYFQGNSAPDKSGLPSDRFSAERTGGSVSTLTIQRTQQEDSAVYLCASSDRGLAGAPYNEQFFGPGTRLTVL.

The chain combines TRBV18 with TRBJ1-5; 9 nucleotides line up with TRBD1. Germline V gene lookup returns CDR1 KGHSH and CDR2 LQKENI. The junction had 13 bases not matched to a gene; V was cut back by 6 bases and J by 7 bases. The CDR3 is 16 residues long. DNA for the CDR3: TGTGCCAGCTCGCCGGGAACAGGGGGCCAAAACCAGCCCCAGCATTTT. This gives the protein CASSPGTGGQNQPQHF.

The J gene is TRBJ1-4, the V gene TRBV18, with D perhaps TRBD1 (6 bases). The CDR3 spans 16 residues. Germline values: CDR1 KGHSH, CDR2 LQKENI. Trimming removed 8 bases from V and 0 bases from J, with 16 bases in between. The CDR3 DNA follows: TGTGCCAGCCTGGAAGCAGGGGTTGCAACTAATGAAAAACTGTTTTTT. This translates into CASLEAGVATNEKLFF.

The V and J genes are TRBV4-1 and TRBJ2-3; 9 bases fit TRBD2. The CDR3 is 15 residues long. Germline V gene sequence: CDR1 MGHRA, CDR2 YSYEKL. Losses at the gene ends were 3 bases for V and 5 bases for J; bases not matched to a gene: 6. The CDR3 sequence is CASSQLSGGGDTQYF. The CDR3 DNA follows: TGCGCCAGCAGCCAGCTTAGCGGGGGAGGAGATACGCAGTATTTT.

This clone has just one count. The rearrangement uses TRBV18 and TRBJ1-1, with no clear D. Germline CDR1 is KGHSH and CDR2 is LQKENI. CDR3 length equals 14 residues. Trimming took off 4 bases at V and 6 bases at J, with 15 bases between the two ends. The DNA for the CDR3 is TGTGCCAGCTCACAACCGGAAAGGGAGTCTGAAGCTTTCTTT. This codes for CASSQPERESEAFF.

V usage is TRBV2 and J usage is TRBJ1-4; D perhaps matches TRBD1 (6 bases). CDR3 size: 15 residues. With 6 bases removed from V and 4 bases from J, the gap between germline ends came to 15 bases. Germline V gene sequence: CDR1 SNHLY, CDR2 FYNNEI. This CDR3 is CASSPRQVVNEKLFF. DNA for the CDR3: TGTGCCAGCAGCCCAAGACAGGTGGTTAATGAAAAACTGTTTTTT.

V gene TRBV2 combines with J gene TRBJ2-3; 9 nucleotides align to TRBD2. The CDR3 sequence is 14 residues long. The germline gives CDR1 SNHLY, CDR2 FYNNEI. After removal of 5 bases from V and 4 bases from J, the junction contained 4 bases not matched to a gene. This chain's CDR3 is CASSLGTSSDTQYF. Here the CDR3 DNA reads TGTGCCAGCAGTCTCGGGACTAGCTCAGATACGCAGTATTTT.

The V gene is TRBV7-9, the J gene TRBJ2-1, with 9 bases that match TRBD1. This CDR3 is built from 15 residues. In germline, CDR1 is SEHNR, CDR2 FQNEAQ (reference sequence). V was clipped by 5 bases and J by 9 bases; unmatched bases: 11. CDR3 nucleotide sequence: TGTGCCAGCAGCCCGTGGACAGGGGTGGAGGGTGAGCAGTTCTTC. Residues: CASSPWTGVEGEQFF.

DNA of the CDR3: TGCGCCAGCAGCCAAGATCGGCGTAGCCTCTATGGCTACACCTTC. Encoded protein: CASSQDRRSLYGYTF. This chain uses TRBV4-3 with TRBJ1-2; the D is unclear. Trimming removed 0 bases at V and 4 bases at J, with 12 bases between. The length of the CDR3 is 15 residues. Germline V CDR1 and CDR2: LGHNA, YSLEER.

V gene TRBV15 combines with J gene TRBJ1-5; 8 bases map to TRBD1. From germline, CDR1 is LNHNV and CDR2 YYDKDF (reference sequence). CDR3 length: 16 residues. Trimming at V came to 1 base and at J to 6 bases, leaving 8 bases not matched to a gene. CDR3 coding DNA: TGTGCCACCAGCAGAGGAGAGGACAGGGCGCTTCAGCCCCAGCATTTT. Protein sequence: CATSRGEDRALQPQHF. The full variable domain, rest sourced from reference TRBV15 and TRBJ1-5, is DAMVIQNPRYQVTQFGKPVTLSCSQTLNHNVMYWYQQKSSQAPKLLFHYYDKDFNNEADTPDNFQSRRPNTSFCFLDIRSPGLGDTAMYLCATSRGEDRALQPQHFGDGTRLSIL.

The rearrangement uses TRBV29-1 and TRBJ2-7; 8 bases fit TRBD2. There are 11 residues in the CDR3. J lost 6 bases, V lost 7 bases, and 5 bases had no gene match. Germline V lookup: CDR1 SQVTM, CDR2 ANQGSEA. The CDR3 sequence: CSGVAGREQYF. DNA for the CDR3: TGCAGCGGAGTAGCGGGACGCGAGCAGTACTTC.

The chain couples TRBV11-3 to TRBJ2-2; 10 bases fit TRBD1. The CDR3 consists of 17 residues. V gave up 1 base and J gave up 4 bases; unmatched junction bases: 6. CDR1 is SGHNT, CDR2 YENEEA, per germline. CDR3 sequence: CASSLGPRDRGTGELFF. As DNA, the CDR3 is TGTGCCAGCAGCTTAGGTCCTCGGGACAGGGGCACCGGGGAGCTGTTTTTT.

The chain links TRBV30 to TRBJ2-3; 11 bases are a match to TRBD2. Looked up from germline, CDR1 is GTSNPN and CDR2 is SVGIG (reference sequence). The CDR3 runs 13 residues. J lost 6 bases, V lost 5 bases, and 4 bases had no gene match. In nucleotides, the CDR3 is TGTGCCTGGGTAGCGGGGGGGCTTGATACGCAGTATTTT. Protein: CAWVAGGLDTQYF.

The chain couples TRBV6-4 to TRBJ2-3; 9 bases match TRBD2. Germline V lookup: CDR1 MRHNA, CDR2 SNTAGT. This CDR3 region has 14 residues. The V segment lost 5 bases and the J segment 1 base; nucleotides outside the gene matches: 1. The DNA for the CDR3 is TGTGCCAGCAGTCCTAGCGGGGGCACAGATACGCAGTATTTT. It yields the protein CASSPSGGTDTQYF.

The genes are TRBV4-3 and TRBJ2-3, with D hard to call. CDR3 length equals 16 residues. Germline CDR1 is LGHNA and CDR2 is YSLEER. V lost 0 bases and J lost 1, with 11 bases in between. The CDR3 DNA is TGCGCCAGCAGCCAAGATGTTAGCCTGGGCACAGATACGCAGTATTTT. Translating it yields CASSQDVSLGTDTQYF.

The CDR3 is CASSRDTGELFF. CDR3 sequence (DNA): TGTGCCAGCAGTCGTGACACCGGGGAGCTGTTTTTT. This rearrangement joins TRBV2 to TRBJ2-2; no reliable D call. The CDR3 is 12 residues long. Germline assignment: CDR1 SNHLY and CDR2 FYNNEI. Trimming left V 5 bases short and J 3 bases short, with 4 bases between.

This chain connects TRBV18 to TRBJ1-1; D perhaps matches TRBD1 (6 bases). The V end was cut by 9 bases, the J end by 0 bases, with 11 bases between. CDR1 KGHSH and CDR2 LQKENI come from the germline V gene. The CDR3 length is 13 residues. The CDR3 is CASGQPLNTEAFF. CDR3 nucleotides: TGTGCCAGTGGACAGCCATTGAACACTGAAGCTTTCTTT.

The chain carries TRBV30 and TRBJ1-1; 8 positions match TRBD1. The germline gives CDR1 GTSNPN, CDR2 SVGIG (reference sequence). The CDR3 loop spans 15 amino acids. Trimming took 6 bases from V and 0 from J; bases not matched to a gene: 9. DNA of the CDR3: TGTGCCTGTGCTCATGGGACAGGCTTGAACACTGAAGCTTTCTTT. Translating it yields CACAHGTGLNTEAFF.

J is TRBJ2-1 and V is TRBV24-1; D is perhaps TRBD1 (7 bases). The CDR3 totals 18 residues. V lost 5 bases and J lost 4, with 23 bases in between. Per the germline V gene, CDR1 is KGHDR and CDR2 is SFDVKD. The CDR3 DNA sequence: TGTGCCACCAGTGGGAGGGGGCCGAGTGGCGGTCTTTACAATGAGCAGTTCTTC. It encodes CATSGRGPSGGLYNEQFF.

For the CDR3, the DNA is TGTGCCAGCACCCCAACTAGGGTGCGGGAGACCCAGTACTTC. Translated: CASTPTRVRETQYF. The rearrangement links TRBV6-5 to TRBJ2-5, with D perhaps matching TRBD2 (5 bases). CDR1 is MNHEY and CDR2 is SVGAGI in the germline V gene. Trimming shortened V by 7 bases and J by 5 bases, and 17 bases separated the two germline ends. The CDR3 consists of 14 residues.

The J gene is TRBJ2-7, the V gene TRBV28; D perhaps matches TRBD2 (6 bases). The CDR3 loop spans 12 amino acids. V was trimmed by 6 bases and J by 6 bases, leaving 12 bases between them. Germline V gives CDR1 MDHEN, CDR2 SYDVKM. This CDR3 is CASRKTSGEQYF. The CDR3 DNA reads TGTGCCAGCAGAAAGACTAGTGGCGAGCAGTACTTC.

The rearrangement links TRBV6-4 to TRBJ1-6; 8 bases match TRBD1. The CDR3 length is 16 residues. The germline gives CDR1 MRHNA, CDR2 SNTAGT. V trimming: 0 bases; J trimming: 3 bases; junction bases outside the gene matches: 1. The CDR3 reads CASSDSGQGYNSPLHF. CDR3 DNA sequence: TGTGCCAGCAGTGACTCTGGACAGGGCTATAATTCACCCCTCCACTTT.

The CDR3 here is CSGRNSYEQYF. Here the CDR3 DNA reads TGCAGCGGCAGGAACTCCTACGAGCAGTACTTC. V and J are TRBV29-1 and TRBJ2-7; D is undetermined. V lost 7 bases to trimming and J lost 0 bases, with 7 bases between them. Looked up from germline, CDR1 is SQVTM and CDR2 is ANQGSEA. This CDR3 is 11 amino acids long.

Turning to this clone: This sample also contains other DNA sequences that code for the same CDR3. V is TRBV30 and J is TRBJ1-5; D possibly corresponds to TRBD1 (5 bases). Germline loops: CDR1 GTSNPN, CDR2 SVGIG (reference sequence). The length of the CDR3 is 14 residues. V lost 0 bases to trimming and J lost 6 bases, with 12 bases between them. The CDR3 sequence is CAWSVGQGGQPQHF. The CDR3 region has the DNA TGTGCCTGGAGTGTTGGGCAGGGAGGTCAGCCCCAGCATTTT.

For the CDR3, the DNA is TGTGCCAGCTCATCAGACAGGAATAGTGAAGCTTTCTTT. Residues: CASSSDRNSEAFF. The V and J genes are TRBV18 and TRBJ1-1; perhaps TRBD1 as D (6 bases). In germline, CDR1 is KGHSH, CDR2 LQKENI. V lost 5 bases to trimming and J lost 7 bases, with 14 bases between them. The CDR3 spans 13 residues.

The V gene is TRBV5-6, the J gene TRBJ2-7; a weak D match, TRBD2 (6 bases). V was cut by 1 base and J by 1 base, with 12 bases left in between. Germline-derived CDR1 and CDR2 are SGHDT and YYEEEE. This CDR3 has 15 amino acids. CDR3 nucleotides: TGTGCCAGCAGCTTGTGGAGGGGAGCGTCCTACGAGCAGTACTTC. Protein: CASSLWRGASYEQYF. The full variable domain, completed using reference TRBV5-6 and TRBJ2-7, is DAGVTQSPTHLIKTRGQQVTLRCSPKSGHDTVSWYQQALGQGPQFIFQYYEEEERQRGNFPDRFSGHQFPNYSSELNVNALLLGDSALYLCASSLWRGASYEQYFGPGTRLTVT.

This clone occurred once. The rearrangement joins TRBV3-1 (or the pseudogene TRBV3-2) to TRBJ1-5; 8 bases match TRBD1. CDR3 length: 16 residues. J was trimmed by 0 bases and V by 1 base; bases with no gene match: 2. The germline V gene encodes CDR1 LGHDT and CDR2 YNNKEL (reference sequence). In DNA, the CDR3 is TGTGCCAGCAGCCAAGGGACAGGGAGTAGCAATCAGCCCCAGCATTTT. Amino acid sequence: CASSQGTGSSNQPQHF.